These 18 T cell receptor beta chains were sequenced from one sample in a study of CD8+ T cells in alopecia areata. Indicated treatment: oral pan-JAK inhibitor, 5-10 mg twice daily. Following extraction, RNA underwent reverse transcription to cDNA, which served as the sequencing template. The assay was immunoSEQ multiplex PCR, and TCRdb's table has in-frame clones only and misses some. Counted here are fewer than 250,000 clones, around 60% occurring once; the ten biggest clones make up around 0.7%. Material: CD4+ T cells sorted from blood, obtained at week 4, from a patient treated with tofacitinib. All receptors derive from a human donor with alopecia areata.

In this sample, this clone turned up a few times. CDR3: CASRGDIFNTEAFF. The CDR3 DNA follows: TGCGCCAGCAGAGGTGACATTTTCAACACTGAAGCTTTCTTT. The chain couples TRBV5-1 to TRBJ1-1, with D unclear. Germline V CDR1 and CDR2: SGHRS, YFSETQ. The germline V and J ends were trimmed by 5 bases and 2 bases, with 13 bases remaining between them. The CDR3 has 14 residues.

The rearrangement uses TRBV7-3 and TRBJ2-2; TRBD1 aligns across 8 bases. Trimming at V came to 5 bases and at J to 6 bases, leaving 14 bases not matched to a gene. There are 17 residues in the CDR3. Germline CDR1 and CDR2: SGHTA and FQGTGA. The DNA for the CDR3 is TGTGCCAGCAGCCCACACACGACAGGGGTGGTTGCCGGGGAGCTGTTTTTT. It yields the protein CASSPHTTGVVAGELFF.

V is TRBV7-9 and J is TRBJ1-5; D is undetermined. The germline V gene encodes CDR1 SEHNR and CDR2 FQNEAQ (reference sequence). This CDR3 has 14 amino acids. Deletions cut 2 bases from V and 1 base from J, with 6 bases between. CDR3 DNA: TGTGCCAGCAGCTTAACGGACAGCAATCAGCCCCAGCATTTT. Translating it yields CASSLTDSNQPQHF.

This clone was counted between two and nine times. The J gene is TRBJ2-1, the V gene TRBV7-2; D not certain. Germline CDR1 SGHTA, CDR2 FQGNSA. The CDR3 is made up of 11 amino acids. The ends were cut back, 7 bases at V and 6 bases at J, with 7 bases in the middle. The CDR3 reads CASKSVNEQFF. DNA of the CDR3: TGTGCCAGCAAGTCCGTCAATGAGCAGTTCTTC.

The rearrangement links TRBV29-1 to TRBJ1-5; D is unclear. The CDR3 loop spans 12 amino acids. Trimming left V 6 bases short and J 6 bases short, with 12 bases between. CDR1 and CDR2 from the germline V gene are SQVTM and ANQGSEA. The CDR3: CSVRNQSQPQHF. CDR3 DNA sequence: TGCAGCGTAAGAAATCAATCTCAGCCCCAGCATTTT.

The rearrangement joins TRBV5-1 to TRBJ2-3; 9 bases agree with TRBD1. The CDR3 consists of 16 residues. The V gene's germline CDR1 is SGHRS and CDR2 YFSETQ. V lost 3 bases, J lost 4 bases, and 9 bases stayed unmatched. Here the CDR3 reads CASSSGTGYVADTQYF. DNA for the CDR3: TGCGCCAGCAGCTCTGGGACAGGGTACGTTGCAGATACGCAGTATTTT.

V and J are TRBV6-5 and TRBJ1-2, with D tentatively TRBD1 (5 bases). The CDR3 sequence is 11 residues long. V was trimmed by 8 bases and J by 3 bases, leaving 7 bases between them. Germline CDR1 and CDR2: MNHEY and SVGAGI. CDR3 DNA: TGTGCCAGCGGGGGGGACTATGGCTACACCTTC. Amino acids: CASGGDYGYTF.

V is TRBV7-2 and J is TRBJ2-5; the D is unclear. The CDR3 contains 12 residues. Germline V CDR1 and CDR2: SGHTA, FQGNSA. The V and J ends lost 6 bases and 7 bases respectively, with 12 bases between them. In DNA form, the CDR3 reads TGTGCCAGCAGTTCTGGAGTTTGGACCCAGTACTTC. This sequence encodes CASSSGVWTQYF.

V usage is TRBV6-6 and J usage is TRBJ2-1, with TRBD1 matching 10 bases. V was clipped by 11 bases and J by 9 bases; unmatched bases: 16. The germline CDR1 and CDR2 sequences are MNHNY and SVGAGI (reference sequence). This CDR3 region has 15 residues. The chain's CDR3 is CASQGSGQGTVEQFF. CDR3 DNA sequence: TGTGCCTCCCAGGGTTCGGGACAGGGGACGGTTGAGCAGTTCTTC.

The chain employs TRBV30 and TRBJ2-2; tentative D call: TRBD2 (6 bases). The CDR3 extends over 16 amino acids. Trimming stripped 2 bases from V and 5 bases from J, with 18 bases between. CDR1 and CDR2 from the germline V gene are GTSNPN and SVGIG (reference sequence). The CDR3 nucleotides are TGTGCCTGGAGTTCCACTAGGGGACTGGGGACCGGGGAGCTGTTTTTT. Translated: CAWSSTRGLGTGELFF.

V usage is TRBV28 and J usage is TRBJ2-7; perhaps TRBD1 as D (6 bases). Germline CDR1 MDHEN, CDR2 SYDVKM. CDR3 length: 12 residues. With 6 bases removed from V and 13 bases from J, the gap between germline ends came to 19 bases. The CDR3 DNA reads TGTGCCAGCAGCGAACAGGACAGAAGGGGATACTTC. As protein: CASSEQDRRGYF. The whole variable domain, filled in from reference TRBV28 and TRBJ2-7, reads DVKVTQSSRYLVKRTGEKVFLECVQDMDHENMFWYRQDPGLGLRLIYFSYDVKMKEKGDIPEGYSVSREKKERFSLILESASTNQTSMYLCASSEQDRRGYFGPGTRLTVT.

The chain has TRBV4-1 and TRBJ1-1; D uncertain. V lost 0 bases and J 4 bases, leaving 12 bases between the germline ends. This CDR3 region has 15 residues. Germline V gives CDR1 MGHRA, CDR2 YSYEKL. DNA of the CDR3: TGCGCCAGCAGCCAAGAAATGACGGTACCCACTGAAGCTTTCTTT. Translating gives CASSQEMTVPTEAFF.

V and J are TRBV5-1 and TRBJ2-3; D tentatively fits TRBD1 or TRBD2 (5 bases each). CDR3 length: 18 amino acids. The V and J ends lost 3 bases and 3 bases respectively, with 23 bases between them. Germline CDR1 SGHRS, CDR2 YFSETQ. Written as DNA, the CDR3 is TGCGCCAGCAGCTACGGTCGGGGCTCAGGCACCCAAACAGATACGCAGTATTTT. It translates to CASSYGRGSGTQTDTQYF.

The chain couples TRBV30 to TRBJ1-2; D is undetermined. This CDR3 spans 13 amino acids. Trimming took 0 bases from V and 8 from J, leaving 13 bases between them. Germline values: CDR1 GTSNPN, CDR2 SVGIG (reference sequence). The CDR3 DNA is TGTGCCTGGAGTGTTCCGCCAGCGGGCGGCTACACCTTC. It specifies CAWSVPPAGGYTF.

This clone was seen just once. The V and J genes are TRBV29-1 and TRBJ2-7; 9 nucleotides match TRBD1. Germline V CDR1 and CDR2: SQVTM, ANQGSEA. V lost 7 bases and J lost 1; bases outside the gene matches: 2. This CDR3 spans 12 amino acids. The CDR3 is CSGGQGSYEQYF. The DNA of the CDR3 is TGCAGCGGGGGACAGGGATCCTACGAGCAGTACTTC.

This clone has only one observation. The chain joins TRBV30 to TRBJ1-1; D might be TRBD1 (5 bases). This CDR3 is built from 14 residues. Trimming left V 1 base short and J 0 bases short, with 9 bases between. The germline V gene encodes CDR1 GTSNPN and CDR2 SVGIG (reference sequence). This CDR3 reads CAWSGGKMNTEAFF. CDR3 nucleotides: TGTGCCTGGAGTGGGGGGAAGATGAACACTGAAGCTTTCTTT.

CDR3 nucleotide sequence: TGTGCCTGGAGTGTTGTAAACAGGGGGTATCTTGGCTACACCTTC. Protein sequence: CAWSVVNRGYLGYTF. V usage is TRBV30 and J usage is TRBJ1-2, with 8 bases identical to TRBD1. The CDR3 runs to 15 residues. The ends lost 0 bases at V and 7 bases at J; junction bases unmatched: 10. CDR1 is GTSNPN, CDR2 SVGIG, per germline (reference sequence). Together with reference TRBV30 and TRBJ1-2, the CDR3 gives the full variable domain: SQTIHQWPATLVQPVGSPLSLECTVEGTSNPNLYWYRQAAGRGLQLLFYSVGIGQISSEVPQNLSASRPQDRQFILSSKKLLLSDSGFYLCAWSVVNRGYLGYTFGSGTRLTVV.

This chain connects TRBV7-2 to TRBJ2-7; the D gene could be TRBD1 or TRBD2 (5 bases each). Germline assignment: CDR1 SGHTA and CDR2 FQGNSA. This CDR3 comprises 14 residues. Trimming pared 5 bases from V and 3 bases from J, leaving 14 bases between. CDR3 protein: CASSGPGRHYEQYF. The CDR3 DNA reads as TGTGCCAGCAGCGGTCCGGGACGGCACTACGAGCAGTACTTC.